The rows below give T cell receptor beta chains drawn from one sample of a study of identical twins. TCRdb independently ran MiXCR on the 5' RACE reads; one entry per CDR3 protein. Of about 720,000 distinct CDR3 sequences listed, 8.6% are singletons. The sample was also linked to a second study, of yellow fever vaccine responses in identical twins.

The material sequenced was PBMCs. These receptor sequences come from a young woman in good health. CDR3s include the opening cysteine and the closing phenylalanine or tryptophan. Each record gives: V gene, J gene, D gene, clone size, CDR3 protein, CDR3 DNA. A D gene is named only where the DNA matches it firmly. Rows may omit the clone size; those that give it use once, few, many or a size class.

>TRBV28|TRBJ2-3|-|few
CASSKSPTPERVLQYF
TGTGCCAGCAGTAAATCCCCGACTCCCGAGAGGGTGTTGCAGTATTTT
>TRBV11-3|TRBJ2-1|TRBD2|few
CASSAQGMVAGANEQFF
TGTGCCAGCAGCGCCCAGGGGATGGTAGCGGGAGCCAATGAGCAGTTCTTC
>TRBV5-1|TRBJ2-3|TRBD1|many
CASSSGQVTDTQYF
TGCGCCAGCAGCTCGGGACAGGTTACAGATACGCAGTATTTT
>TRBV25-1|TRBJ2-7|TRBD2|-
CASSEKRESYEQYF
TGTGCCAGCAGTGAGAAGCGGGAGTCCTACGAGCAGTACTTC
>TRBV12-3/TRBV12-4|TRBJ2-4|TRBD2|-
CASSFPLAENIQYF
TGTGCCAGCAGTTTCCCTCTAGCGGAAAACATTCAGTACTTC
>TRBV10-3|TRBJ2-7|TRBD2|-
CAISAVRGSYEQYF
TGTGCCATCAGTGCAGTGCGGGGGAGCTACGAGCAGTACTTC
>TRBV6-1|TRBJ2-7|-|-
CASSEWGGLYEQYF
TGTGCCAGCAGTGAATGGGGGGGCCTCTACGAGCAGTACTTC
>TRBV5-1|TRBJ2-6|TRBD2|-
CASALGGMGPGANVLTF
TGCGCCAGCGCGCTCGGGGGGATGGGGCCCGGGGCCAACGTCCTGACTTTC
>TRBV3-1|TRBJ2-2|-|-
CACTQRYGTLNTGELFF
TGTGCCTGCACCCAGAGGTACGGGACCCTGAACACCGGGGAGCTGTTTTTT
>TRBV7-9|TRBJ2-5|-|-
CASSLPPGLPRRETQYF
TGTGCCAGCAGTTTACCTCCGGGACTGCCCCGCCGAGAGACCCAGTACTTC
>TRBV12-3/TRBV12-4|TRBJ2-7|-|-
CASSRQTGGYEQYF
TGTGCCAGCAGCCGCCAGACAGGAGGCTACGAGCAGTACTTC
>TRBV10-3|TRBJ2-3|TRBD1|-
CAISDKDRDGDTQYF
TGTGCCATCAGTGACAAGGACAGGGACGGAGATACGCAGTATTTT
>TRBV9|TRBJ2-1|-|-
CASSVASKNNEQFF
TGTGCCAGCAGCGTAGCCAGCAAGAACAATGAGCAGTTCTTC
>TRBV12-3/TRBV12-4|TRBJ2-2|-|many
CASSFDGHTGELFF
TGTGCCAGCAGTTTCGACGGACACACCGGGGAGCTGTTTTTT
>TRBV7-9|TRBJ2-3|TRBD2|-
CASSPYTSGLQSDTQYF
TGTGCCAGCAGCCCCTATACTAGCGGACTTCAGTCAGATACGCAGTATTTT
>TRBV3-1|TRBJ2-7|-|-
CASTESPGKIHEQYF
TGTGCCAGCACCGAGAGCCCAGGCAAAATCCACGAGCAGTACTTC
>TRBV30|TRBJ2-7|-|few
CAWAFGTYEQYF
TGTGCCTGGGCTTTTGGAACCTACGAGCAGTACTTC
>TRBV6-4|TRBJ2-1|TRBD1|-
CASSRDRFNEQFF
TGTGCCAGCAGTCGGGACAGGTTCAATGAGCAGTTCTTC
>TRBV9|TRBJ1-1|-|few
CASRAVATGNTEAFF
TGTGCCAGCAGGGCTGTAGCGACGGGGAACACTGAAGCTTTCTTT
>TRBV11-2|TRBJ2-7|-|few
CASSLAPTPRSYEQYF
TGTGCCAGCAGCTTAGCCCCGACACCGAGGTCGTACGAGCAGTACTTC
>TRBV19|TRBJ2-2|-|-
CASMWRGLGTGELFF
TGTGCCAGTATGTGGCGAGGCCTAGGGACCGGGGAGCTGTTTTTT
>TRBV3-1|TRBJ2-7|TRBD1|-
CASSQDAGGTYEQYF
TGTGCCAGCAGCCAAGATGCAGGGGGAACCTACGAGCAGTACTTC
>TRBV19|TRBJ1-2|TRBD1|few
CASSGKRRQGFNGYTF
TGTGCCAGTTCCGGGAAACGACGACAGGGTTTTAATGGCTACACCTTC
>TRBV6-5|TRBJ2-5|TRBD1|-
CASSYPGQGSQETQYF
TGTGCCAGCAGTTACCCGGGACAGGGTAGTCAAGAGACCCAGTACTTC
>TRBV4-2|TRBJ2-7|-|-
CASSQASNATKEQYF
TGTGCCAGCAGCCAAGCCAGCAATGCTACGAAGGAGCAGTACTTC
>TRBV6-1|TRBJ1-2|-|-
CASSQAGVYGYTF
TGTGCCAGCAGCCAGGCCGGGGTCTATGGCTACACCTTC
>TRBV4-3|TRBJ2-1|TRBD1|many
CASSSQGAVPNEQFF
TGCGCCAGCAGCTCGCAGGGGGCGGTCCCCAATGAGCAGTTCTTC
>TRBV5-1|TRBJ2-1|TRBD2|-
CASSLAIAGALNNEQFF
TGCGCCAGCAGCTTGGCCATAGCGGGGGCCCTAAACAATGAGCAGTTCTTC
>TRBV4-3|TRBJ2-7|TRBD2|many
CASSLVAGGGSYEQYF
TGCGCCAGCAGCCTTGTAGCGGGAGGGGGATCCTACGAGCAGTACTTC
>TRBV27|TRBJ1-6|-|-
CASRFTSRSPLHF
TGTGCCAGCCGGTTCACTTCAAGGTCACCCCTCCACTTT
>TRBV5-5|TRBJ1-6|-|few
CASSVNGDSPLHF
TGTGCCAGCAGCGTGAATGGGGATTCACCCCTCCACTTT
>TRBV5-4|TRBJ2-1|TRBD2|many
CASSNRASGRGLDEQFF
TGTGCCAGCAGTAACAGGGCTAGCGGGAGAGGGCTAGATGAGCAGTTCTTC
>TRBV18|TRBJ2-7|-|few
CASPREGVSSYEQYF
TGTGCCAGCCCACGAGAAGGGGTCAGCTCCTACGAGCAGTACTTC
>TRBV7-2|TRBJ2-7|TRBD2|-
CASSSFAGGAYEQYF
TGTGCCAGCAGCTCCTTCGCGGGGGGGGCCTACGAGCAGTACTTC
>TRBV27|TRBJ1-1|TRBD1|few
CASSLSLQGPEAFF
TGTGCCAGCAGTTTATCCCTACAGGGGCCTGAAGCTTTCTTT
>TRBV6-2/TRBV6-3|TRBJ2-2|TRBD2|few
CASSKPSGGRGELFF
TGTGCCAGCAGTAAACCGAGCGGGGGCCGCGGGGAGCTGTTTTTT
>TRBV20-1|TRBJ1-5|-|-
CSARDPGVNQPQHF
TGCAGTGCTAGAGATCCAGGGGTCAATCAGCCCCAGCATTTT
>TRBV20-1|TRBJ2-7|-|few
CSAPGRATYEQYF
TGCAGTGCCCCGGGAAGGGCCACCTACGAGCAGTACTTC
>TRBV9|TRBJ2-2|-|few
CASSVVFGGGVSANTGELFF
TGTGCCAGCAGCGTAGTGTTTGGGGGAGGAGTTTCCGCGAACACCGGGGAGCTGTTTTTT
>TRBV7-2|TRBJ2-3|-|few
CASSPPVGVQDTQYF
TGTGCCAGCAGCCCACCCGTGGGGGTCCAAGATACGCAGTATTTT
>TRBV12-3/TRBV12-4|TRBJ2-5|-|many
CASSLGFLQETQYF
TGTGCCAGCAGTTTAGGCTTCTTGCAAGAGACCCAGTACTTC
>TRBV4-1|TRBJ2-1|TRBD2|-
CASSQVLAGVYNEQFF
TGCGCCAGCAGCCAAGTACTCGCGGGAGTCTACAATGAGCAGTTCTTC
>TRBV29-1|TRBJ2-2|-|many
CSVRSHLNTGELFF
TGCAGCGTTCGGTCGCACCTTAACACCGGGGAGCTGTTTTTT
>TRBV6-5|TRBJ2-7|-|-
CASSYSVGGRVEQYF
TGTGCCAGCAGTTACTCGGTTGGAGGGCGCGTCGAGCAGTACTTC
>TRBV10-3|TRBJ2-1|-|many
CAISESRKNNEQFF
TGTGCCATCAGTGAGTCGAGGAAAAACAATGAGCAGTTCTTC
>TRBV5-1|TRBJ2-5|TRBD1|-
CASSLAGKGGLGETQYF
TGCGCCAGCAGCTTGGCCGGTAAAGGGGGCCTGGGAGAGACCCAGTACTTC
>TRBV11-2|TRBJ2-1|-|-
CASSNTEDGYNEQFF
TGTGCCAGCAGCAATACTGAGGACGGTTACAATGAGCAGTTCTTC